The 9 T cell receptor beta chains in this list originate from one sample, sequenced in a study of blood T cell repertoires in COVID-19. The method was immunoSEQ multiplex PCR; TCRdb's version includes in-frame clones alone and lacks a portion of them. The sample yields approximately 410,000 clones, 70% to 90% seen once. Sequencing input: peripheral blood. The receptor set was obtained from a woman aged 25 to 39 with active or convalescent COVID-19.

This chain joins TRBV5-4 and TRBJ2-2; D remains ambiguous. The ends were cut back, 6 bases at V and 2 bases at J, with 8 bases in the middle. Looked up from germline, CDR1 is SGHNT and CDR2 is YYREEE (reference sequence). This CDR3 is built from 13 residues. As DNA, the CDR3 is TGTGCCAGCATGTTCTACAACACCGGGGAGCTGTTTTTT. The encoded protein is CASMFYNTGELFF.

The CDR3 region is CSVLDSRNTGELFF. CDR3 nucleotide sequence: TGCAGCGTTCTGGACAGTAGAAACACCGGGGAGCTGTTTTTT. This sequence joins TRBV29-1 and TRBJ2-2, with TRBD1 as a possible D gene (6 bases). Trimming took off 5 bases at V and 2 bases at J, with 12 bases between the two ends. Germline assignment: CDR1 SQVTM and CDR2 ANQGSEA. The CDR3 covers 14 residues.

The chain employs TRBV29-1 and TRBJ2-5; D uncertain. Trimming removed 4 bases at V and 1 base at J, with 7 bases between. Germline V gene data show CDR1 as SQVTM and CDR2 as ANQGSEA. The CDR3 spans 12 residues. The CDR3 reads CSVATPQETQYF. In DNA, the CDR3 is TGCAGCGTTGCAACTCCCCAAGAGACCCAGTACTTC.

On this clone: A far larger clone is one nucleotide away, so this likely arose from a read error. This sequence joins TRBV2 and TRBJ2-3, with 7 bases fitting TRBD2. V dropped 3 bases and J dropped 0; count of bases not matched to a gene: 3. CDR1 and CDR2 from the germline V gene are SNHLY and FYNNEI. The length of the CDR3 is 15 residues. The CDR3 nucleotides are TGTGCCAGCAGTGACGGCGGGGGTAGCACAGATACGCAGTATTTT. Its translation is CASSDGGGSTDTQYF.

The chain uses TRBV5-1 and TRBJ2-3; D possibly corresponds to TRBD2 (5 bases). Germline CDR1 SGHRS, CDR2 YFSETQ. Trimming removed 6 bases at V and 4 bases at J, with 18 bases between. CDR3 length: 15 amino acids. The CDR3 DNA follows: TGCGCCAGCAAACACATGGAACTAGTCCCAGATACGCAGTATTTT. It translates to CASKHMELVPDTQYF.

The genes are TRBV5-1 and TRBJ2-5; D is unclear. From germline, CDR1 is SGHRS and CDR2 YFSETQ. The CDR3 runs 14 residues. Trimming stripped 4 bases from V and 4 bases from J, with 14 bases between. CDR3 in DNA: TGCGCCAGCAGCCTGAGCGTTCTAACAGAGACCCAGTACTTC. Protein: CASSLSVLTETQYF.

V is TRBV11-2 and J is TRBJ2-1; 12 bases are shared with TRBD2. The CDR3 is 18 residues long. Losses at the gene ends were 2 bases for V and 4 bases for J; bases not matched to a gene: 9. CDR1 is SGHAT and CDR2 is FQNNGV in the germline V gene. The CDR3 loop reads CASSLMAVGLAGYNEQFF. The CDR3 nucleotides read TGTGCCAGCAGCTTAATGGCGGTCGGACTAGCGGGATACAATGAGCAGTTCTTC.

The CDR3 sequence is CASRWTSAITDTQYF. In DNA, the CDR3 is TGTGCCAGCAGATGGACTAGCGCGATCACAGATACGCAGTATTTT. The chain carries TRBV6-5 and TRBJ2-3; 9 nucleotides line up with TRBD2. Germline loops: CDR1 MNHEY, CDR2 SVGAGI. The J segment lost 2 bases and the V segment lost 6 bases, leaving 6 bases of the junction unmatched. There are 15 residues in the CDR3.

V and J are TRBV10-3 and TRBJ1-2, with 9 bases that match TRBD1. The ends lost 4 bases at V and 13 bases at J; junction bases unmatched: 7. The CDR3 is made up of 12 amino acids. Germline CDR1 ENHRY, CDR2 SYGVKD. The chain's CDR3 is CAISAGQGFATF. The CDR3 DNA sequence: TGTGCCATCAGTGCGGGACAGGGTTTCGCCACCTTC.